These T cell receptor beta chains were read from a single sample in a study of human T cells and chemical hapten exposure. TCRdb independently ran MiXCR on the RACE reads; one entry per CDR3 protein. This table holds more than 85,000 distinct CDR3 sequences, 30% to 35% found once. The sample in question was whole blood, obtained in connection with sensitization to the hapten diphenylcyclopropenone (DPC). The receptors were sampled from a man between 35 and 55 years old with alopecia areata. Some clones in this sample may be carry-over from other donors' samples. The conserved cysteine and the conserved F or W are not part of the CDR3 here.

V gene: TRBV3-1
J gene: TRBJ1-1
CDR3 protein: ASSPSGTANTEAF

V gene: TRBV6-6
J gene: TRBJ1-4
CDR3 protein: ASSYGHRGREGEKLF

V gene: TRBV6-6
J gene: TRBJ2-3
CDR3 protein: ASRKGEGIEQY

V gene: TRBV28
J gene: TRBJ2-5
CDR3 protein: ATHSAVARETQY

V gene: TRBV12-3/TRBV12-4
J gene: TRBJ1-1
CDR3 protein: ASRAGPEAF

V gene: TRBV12-3/TRBV12-4
J gene: TRBJ1-2
CDR3 protein: ASSLELGSRDGYT

V gene: TRBV21-1
J gene: TRBJ1-2
CDR3 protein: ASSKDRRDRNYGYT

V gene: TRBV10-3
J gene: TRBJ2-3
CDR3 protein: AISDPTSGRTDTQY

V gene: TRBV6-5
J gene: TRBJ1-1
CDR3 protein: ASRGLDRGDTEAF

V gene: TRBV28
J gene: TRBJ2-6
CDR3 protein: ASSPSDLSGGANVLT

V gene: TRBV19
J gene: TRBJ1-5
CDR3 protein: ASSISGGRTTNQPQH

V gene: TRBV25-1
J gene: TRBJ1-1
CDR3 protein: ASSSGVGNTEAF

V gene: TRBV30
J gene: TRBJ2-3
CDR3 protein: AWSGGQASTDTQY

V gene: TRBV6-2/TRBV6-3
J gene: TRBJ2-5
CDR3 protein: ASSTSQETQY

V gene: TRBV7-8
J gene: TRBJ1-6
CDR3 protein: ASSLGRGLASPLH

V gene: TRBV18
J gene: TRBJ1-1
CDR3 protein: ASSPLRIGQVTMNTEAF

V gene: TRBV3-1
J gene: TRBJ2-2
CDR3 protein: ASSTDRLPGELF

V gene: TRBV27
J gene: TRBJ2-5
CDR3 protein: ASSTLSGTSQETQY

V gene: TRBV30
J gene: TRBJ2-7
CDR3 protein: AWRGQGASSAYEQY

V gene: TRBV12-3/TRBV12-4
J gene: TRBJ2-7
CDR3 protein: ASSPRSSYEQY

V gene: TRBV7-6
J gene: TRBJ1-1
CDR3 protein: ASSSPDTNTEAF

V gene: TRBV5-5
J gene: TRBJ2-2
CDR3 protein: ASSLGLAPGELF

V gene: TRBV6-2/TRBV6-3
J gene: TRBJ2-1
CDR3 protein: ASSYINEQF

V gene: TRBV9
J gene: TRBJ2-1
CDR3 protein: ASSVDIHNEQF

V gene: TRBV29-1
J gene: TRBJ2-5
CDR3 protein: SVVLAGKETQY

V gene: TRBV20-1
J gene: TRBJ2-5
CDR3 protein: SAGQLAGEETQY

V gene: TRBV30
J gene: TRBJ1-2
CDR3 protein: AWAGNNYGYT

V gene: TRBV14
J gene: TRBJ1-1
CDR3 protein: ASRAANTEAF

V gene: TRBV4-3
J gene: TRBJ1-4
CDR3 protein: ASSQDVGAGLGEKLF

V gene: TRBV2
J gene: TRBJ1-5
CDR3 protein: ASSEGLSNQPQH

V gene: TRBV12-3/TRBV12-4
J gene: TRBJ2-2
CDR3 protein: ASSFALGGKNTGELF

V gene: TRBV7-8
J gene: TRBJ1-5
CDR3 protein: ASSLLSGDYSNQPQH

V gene: TRBV5-4
J gene: TRBJ2-6
CDR3 protein: ASSLDGFGSGANVLT

V gene: TRBV11-3
J gene: TRBJ2-5
CDR3 protein: ASSTFPRLAGGQETQY

V gene: TRBV12-3/TRBV12-4
J gene: TRBJ2-1
CDR3 protein: ASTLWASGVRNEQF

V gene: TRBV29-1
J gene: TRBJ2-3
CDR3 protein: GLAGFRTDTQY

V gene: TRBV6-2/TRBV6-3
J gene: TRBJ2-5
CDR3 protein: ASSAMGWTASYQETQY

V gene: TRBV3-1
J gene: TRBJ1-2
CDR3 protein: ASSQEPNYGYT

V gene: TRBV6-1
J gene: TRBJ1-1
CDR3 protein: ATRMEAPRTEAF

V gene: TRBV6-1
J gene: TRBJ1-5
CDR3 protein: ASSETQPQH

V gene: TRBV6-5
J gene: TRBJ2-3
CDR3 protein: ASSPRGWDTQY

V gene: TRBV28
J gene: TRBJ2-3
CDR3 protein: ASSLLKSPDTQY

V gene: TRBV9
J gene: TRBJ2-7
CDR3 protein: ASSVVGTGGYEQY

V gene: TRBV6-2/TRBV6-3
J gene: TRBJ1-5
CDR3 protein: ASSYGGGGAGNQPQH

V gene: TRBV5-1
J gene: TRBJ2-3
CDR3 protein: ASSLGERTDTQY

V gene: TRBV10-3
J gene: TRBJ1-5
CDR3 protein: AISESKGRQPQH

V gene: TRBV5-6
J gene: TRBJ1-1
CDR3 protein: ASSLQGSGTEAF

V gene: TRBV12-3/TRBV12-4
J gene: TRBJ1-3
CDR3 protein: ASSLPNSGNTIY

V gene: TRBV5-5
J gene: TRBJ1-4
CDR3 protein: ASSLDGRDREKLF

V gene: TRBV4-3
J gene: TRBJ2-2
CDR3 protein: ASSQVAGSNTGELF

V gene: TRBV28
J gene: TRBJ2-5
CDR3 protein: ASSYWETQY

V gene: TRBV11-1
J gene: TRBJ2-3
CDR3 protein: ASSLDGFGTDTQY

V gene: TRBV24-1
J gene: TRBJ2-5
CDR3 protein: ATSAQTGRAQETQY

V gene: TRBV28
J gene: TRBJ1-1
CDR3 protein: ASSAGAKNTEAF

V gene: TRBV18
J gene: TRBJ1-4
CDR3 protein: ASSPDGGLTNEKLF

V gene: TRBV12-3/TRBV12-4
J gene: TRBJ2-1
CDR3 protein: ASSLQRPGGYNEQF

V gene: TRBV9
J gene: TRBJ2-7
CDR3 protein: ASSEGLVAYEQY

V gene: TRBV28
J gene: TRBJ2-3
CDR3 protein: ASSLSQGVSTDTQY

V gene: TRBV27
J gene: TRBJ1-5
CDR3 protein: ASSPRTGGNQPQH